This TCR beta chain was captured by sequencing in a study of brain T cells in children with intractable seizures. Whole-study results and caveats: Pre-surgery blood may have been undersampled, hiding some clones. Only CDR3 sequence similarity suggested viral specificity, without known HCMV serostatus.

Per the germline V gene, CDR1 is SGHDT and CDR2 is YYEEEE. The CDR3 contains 15 residues. V was trimmed by 0 bases and J by 3 bases, leaving 10 bases between them. The time point denotes: blood from clinic visit 5 months post-surgery; TSC patient then seizure free. At least one anti-epileptic drug was given before surgery. A remark on this clone: Its antigen remains unknown.

Profiling relied on immunoSEQ multiplex PCR, and the TCRdb table lists in-frame clones only, not all of them. The table lists 340,000 or so clones, over 90% of them singletons, with approximately 5% in the top ten. The origin of this receptor is a boy less than two years old with tuberous sclerosis and intractable seizures. The sequencing used peripheral blood, collected roughly 5 months after surgery. The J gene is TRBJ2-1, the V gene TRBV5-6; D uncertain. CDR3 amino acids: CASSLGQLFYNEQFF. CDR3 nucleotides: TGTGCCAGCAGCTTGGGTCAGCTCTTCTACAATGAGCAGTTCTTC.